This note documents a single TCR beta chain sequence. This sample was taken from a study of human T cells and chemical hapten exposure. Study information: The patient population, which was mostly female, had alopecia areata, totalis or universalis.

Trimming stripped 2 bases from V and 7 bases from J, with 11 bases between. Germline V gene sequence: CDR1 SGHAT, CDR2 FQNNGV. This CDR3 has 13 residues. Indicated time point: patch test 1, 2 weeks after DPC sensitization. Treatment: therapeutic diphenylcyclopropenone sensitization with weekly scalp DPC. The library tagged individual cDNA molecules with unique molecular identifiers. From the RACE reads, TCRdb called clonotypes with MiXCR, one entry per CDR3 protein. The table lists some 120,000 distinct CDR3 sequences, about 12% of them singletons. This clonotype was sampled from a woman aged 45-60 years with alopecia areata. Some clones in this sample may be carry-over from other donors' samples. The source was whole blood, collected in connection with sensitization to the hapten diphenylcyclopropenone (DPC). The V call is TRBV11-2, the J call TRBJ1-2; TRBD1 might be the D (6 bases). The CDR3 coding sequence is TGTGCCAGCAGCTTACGGACAGAAGTTGGCTACACCTTC. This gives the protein CASSLRTEVGYTF. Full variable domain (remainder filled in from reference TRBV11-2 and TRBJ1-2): EAGVAQSPRYKIIEKRQSVAFWCNPISGHATLYWYQQILGQGPKLLIQFQNNGVVDDSQLPKDRFSAERLKGVDSTLKIQPAKLEDSAVYLCASSLRTEVGYTFGSGTRLTVV.